A selection of T cell receptor beta chains follows, all from one sample in a study of T-cell reconstitution after alpha-beta-depleted transplantation in children. TCRdb reprocessed the PCR reads with MiXCR, giving one entry per CDR3 protein. The repertoire holds more than 75,000 distinct CDR3 sequences, more than 20% seen once, with about 22% in the top ten. Sequences were derived from PBMCs, sampled before TCRalphabeta/CD19-depleted stem cell transplant. These receptors originate from a boy under 10 years old with acute lymphoblastic leukemia, due to receive a stem cell transplant. The CDR3 runs from the conserved cysteine through the conserved F or W. The listing skips clone size in some rows; elsewhere it reads once, few, many or a size class.

v_call,clone_size,cdr3_aa
TRBV28,few,CASISRGARYEQYF
TRBV5-1,many,CASSVGSGGRVNEQFF
TRBV5-1,many,CASSPEGSYEQYF
TRBV27,many,CASSGQGPFIREKLFF
TRBV10-3,few,CAISETSGGAGETQYF
TRBV4-1,many,CASSQQTSGSYNEQFF
TRBV27,few,CASSGGTDLSEQYF
TRBV20-1,many,CSAPRSSGGAAGTQYF
TRBV5-1,once,CASSLEGDKNQPQHF
TRBV10-3,.,CAISEGTGQNSYEQYF
TRBV29-1,.,CSVVNSSYEQYF
TRBV5-4,.,CASSLVDRSYNEQFF
TRBV20-1,few,CSARANAGTGTYEQYF